The rows below give T cell receptor beta chains drawn from one sample of a study of blood T cells in healthy people across ages. TCRdb independently ran MiXCR on the 5' RACE reads; one entry per CDR3 protein. The sample consists of around 1,100,000 distinct CDR3 sequences, roughly two fifths of them appearing once. The sequencing input was blood. These receptor sequences come from a man younger than 35 in good health. Both conserved end residues are trimmed from each CDR3. The listing skips clone size in some rows; elsewhere it reads once, few, many or a size class.

J gene: TRBJ2-1
V gene: TRBV6-5
clone size: NA
CDR3 protein: AGSYSPRESYNEQF

J gene: TRBJ1-2
V gene: TRBV28
clone size: NA
CDR3 protein: ASSRTQGRDGYT

J gene: TRBJ1-3
V gene: TRBV9
clone size: NA
CDR3 protein: ASSVEPAHSGNTIY

J gene: NA
V gene: TRBV14
clone size: NA
CDR3 protein: ASSQVRGVNEQY

J gene: TRBJ1-6
V gene: TRBV7-6
clone size: NA
CDR3 protein: ASSQNGPQNSPLH

J gene: TRBJ1-3
V gene: TRBV7-9
clone size: NA
CDR3 protein: ASSGTRISGNTIY

J gene: TRBJ2-5
V gene: TRBV5-6
clone size: few
CDR3 protein: ASVPGRSYQETQY

J gene: TRBJ1-1
V gene: TRBV6-2/TRBV6-3
clone size: once
CDR3 protein: ASSYGGFAEAF

J gene: TRBJ2-5
V gene: TRBV7-2
clone size: NA
CDR3 protein: TSSRTRSQETQY

J gene: NA
V gene: TRBV9
clone size: few
CDR3 protein: ASSFDGTEDNEQY

J gene: TRBJ1-1
V gene: TRBV6-6
clone size: few
CDR3 protein: ASLDPREGEAF

J gene: TRBJ2-7
V gene: TRBV10-3
clone size: NA
CDR3 protein: AISVRSAPGGEQY

J gene: TRBJ1-1
V gene: TRBV10-3
clone size: few
CDR3 protein: AISGTGEAF

J gene: TRBJ1-2
V gene: TRBV6-1
clone size: NA
CDR3 protein: ASSTRQGTNYGYT

J gene: TRBJ1-6
V gene: TRBV20-1
clone size: few
CDR3 protein: SATPSWDRENSPLH

J gene: TRBJ2-2
V gene: TRBV20-1
clone size: NA
CDR3 protein: SARDETGRTGELF

J gene: TRBJ1-2
V gene: TRBV3-1
clone size: NA
CDR3 protein: ASSQVRMDRRTYGYT

J gene: TRBJ2-7
V gene: TRBV27
clone size: few
CDR3 protein: ASSYGRPYEQY

J gene: TRBJ1-5
V gene: TRBV4-2
clone size: NA
CDR3 protein: ASSQDKPRGGQPQH

J gene: TRBJ1-5
V gene: TRBV6-2/TRBV6-3
clone size: few
CDR3 protein: ASSYSGFRGNQPQH

J gene: TRBJ1-2
V gene: TRBV27
clone size: few
CDR3 protein: ASSPGTVFYGYT

J gene: TRBJ2-5
V gene: TRBV6-6
clone size: NA
CDR3 protein: ASSNPRSEETQY

J gene: TRBJ1-1
V gene: TRBV11-3
clone size: few
CDR3 protein: ASSFFSGTEAF

J gene: TRBJ1-1
V gene: TRBV29-1
clone size: few
CDR3 protein: SGRLNTEAF

J gene: TRBJ1-2
V gene: TRBV20-1
clone size: many
CDR3 protein: SANYGYT

J gene: TRBJ1-6
V gene: TRBV6-6
clone size: few
CDR3 protein: ASSYSRSQYYNSPLH

J gene: TRBJ2-1
V gene: TRBV24-1
clone size: NA
CDR3 protein: ATSDPFGRGNEQF

J gene: TRBJ1-1
V gene: TRBV5-1
clone size: NA
CDR3 protein: VSSLAVGTGNTEAF

J gene: TRBJ1-5
V gene: TRBV7-9
clone size: many
CDR3 protein: ASSLAGPNQPQH

J gene: TRBJ2-1
V gene: TRBV11-1
clone size: NA
CDR3 protein: ASSPSGTSGEYEQF

J gene: TRBJ2-5
V gene: TRBV5-1
clone size: NA
CDR3 protein: ASSFEGEGVETQY

J gene: TRBJ2-1
V gene: TRBV19
clone size: few
CDR3 protein: ASSISTYNEQF

J gene: TRBJ2-3
V gene: TRBV9
clone size: few
CDR3 protein: ASSRSGGGPTDTQY

J gene: TRBJ2-1
V gene: TRBV5-1
clone size: NA
CDR3 protein: ASSLAKWTGSYNEQF

J gene: TRBJ2-1
V gene: TRBV11-2
clone size: NA
CDR3 protein: ASSLSGPVGNGQF

J gene: TRBJ1-4
V gene: TRBV10-3
clone size: few
CDR3 protein: AISENLGATNEKLF

J gene: NA
V gene: TRBV5-6
clone size: few
CDR3 protein: ASSLDAPSYNEQY

J gene: TRBJ1-2
V gene: TRBV11-2
clone size: NA
CDR3 protein: ASSLGTASSYGYT

J gene: TRBJ2-1
V gene: TRBV20-1
clone size: many
CDR3 protein: SAPNSGAPYNEQF

J gene: TRBJ2-3
V gene: TRBV29-1
clone size: NA
CDR3 protein: SGRRAGGQDTQY

J gene: TRBJ1-1
V gene: TRBV7-2
clone size: many
CDR3 protein: ASSVEQYTEAF

J gene: TRBJ1-5
V gene: TRBV15
clone size: NA
CDR3 protein: ATSRDVGGDNQPQH

J gene: TRBJ1-1
V gene: TRBV7-9
clone size: NA
CDR3 protein: ASSLVEVGGGDTEAF

J gene: TRBJ2-2
V gene: TRBV4-1
clone size: NA
CDR3 protein: ASSHHGTNTGELF

J gene: TRBJ1-2
V gene: TRBV28
clone size: NA
CDR3 protein: ASSPTGERSYGYT

J gene: TRBJ2-1
V gene: TRBV7-2
clone size: NA
CDR3 protein: ASSGGTGNEQF

J gene: TRBJ1-6
V gene: TRBV5-1
clone size: NA
CDR3 protein: ASSLARDLNSPPH

J gene: NA
V gene: TRBV12-3/TRBV12-4
clone size: NA
CDR3 protein: ASRPVSSYNEQY

J gene: TRBJ2-3
V gene: TRBV30
clone size: NA
CDR3 protein: AWSAWQTDTQY